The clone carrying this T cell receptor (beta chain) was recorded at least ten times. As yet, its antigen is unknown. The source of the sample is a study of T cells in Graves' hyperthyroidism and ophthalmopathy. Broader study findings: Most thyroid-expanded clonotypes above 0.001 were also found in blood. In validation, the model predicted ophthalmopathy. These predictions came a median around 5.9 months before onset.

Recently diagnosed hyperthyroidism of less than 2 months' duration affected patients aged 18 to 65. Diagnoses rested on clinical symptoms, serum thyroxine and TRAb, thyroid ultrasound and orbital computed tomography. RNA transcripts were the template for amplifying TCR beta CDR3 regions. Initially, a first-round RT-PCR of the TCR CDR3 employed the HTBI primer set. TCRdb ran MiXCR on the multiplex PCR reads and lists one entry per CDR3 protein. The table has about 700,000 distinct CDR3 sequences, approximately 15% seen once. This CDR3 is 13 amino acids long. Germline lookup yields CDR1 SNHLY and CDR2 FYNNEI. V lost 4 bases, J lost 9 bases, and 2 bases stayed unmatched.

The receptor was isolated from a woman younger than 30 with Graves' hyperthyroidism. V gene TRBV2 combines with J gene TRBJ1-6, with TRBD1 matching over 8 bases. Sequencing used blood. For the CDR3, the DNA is TGTGCCAGCAGTGTGCAGGGGGCTTCACCCCTCCACTTT. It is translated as CASSVQGASPLHF.